This TCR beta chain appears in the sequencing data of a study of T cell responses to AZD1222 COVID-19 vaccine. Study conclusions and caveats: It was only after the peak T cell response that any repertoires were sampled.

As for this clone: Its antigen is not known.

The data were produced by immunoSEQ multiplex PCR, yet TCRdb's version contains in-frame clones alone and is incomplete. The sample shows 140,000 or so clones, 90% to 95% of them seen only once. The V end lost 5 bases, the J end lost 0 bases, and 10 bases lay between the germline ends. The CDR3 runs 14 residues. Germline-derived CDR1 and CDR2 are KGHSH and LQKENI. The source was peripheral blood, collected after recovery from COVID-19. This receptor was obtained from an adult who had recovered from COVID-19. This chain links TRBV18 with TRBJ1-1, with D possibly matching TRBD1 (6 bases). For the CDR3, the DNA is TGTGCCAGCTCAACGACAGGCTTGAACACTGAAGCTTTCTTT. It translates to CASSTTGLNTEAFF.